A single sample is the source of the 32 T cell receptor beta chains below, sequenced in a study of long-term antiretroviral therapy in people with HIV. This was the immunoSEQ v3.0 assay at survey level. The method was immunoSEQ multiplex PCR; TCRdb's version includes in-frame clones alone and lacks a portion of them. The sample comprises about 39,000 clones, around 83% of which are singletons, and under 7.5% rests with the top ten. The specimen comprised unsorted PBMCs, sampled 3.1 years after starting antiretroviral therapy. These receptors all stem from a woman aged 45-65 years with HIV.

The rearrangement joins TRBV14 to TRBJ1-2, with TRBD1 matching 12 bases. The V gene end was trimmed by 4 bases and the J gene end by 3 bases; junction bases not matched to a gene: 3. Germline V gene lookup returns CDR1 SGHDN and CDR2 FVKESK. CDR3 length: 15 amino acids. CDR3 DNA: TGTGCCAGCAGCCGGGACAGGGGGCGTTACTATGGCTACACCTTC. The encoded protein is CASSRDRGRYYGYTF.

The chain joins TRBV13 to TRBJ2-2; 9 bases are a match to TRBD2. Germline V gene lookup returns CDR1 PRHDT and CDR2 FYEKMQ (reference sequence). V shed 5 bases, J shed 6 bases, and the junction held 4 bases outside the gene matches. The CDR3 contains 14 residues. CDR3 sequence reads: CASSPTSGPGELFF. Here the CDR3 DNA reads TGTGCCAGCAGCCCGACTAGCGGCCCCGGGGAGCTGTTTTTT.

In this sample, this clone turned up once. This chain joins TRBV5-1 and TRBJ2-2, with TRBD1 as a possible D gene (5 bases). The germline V gene has CDR1 SGHRS and CDR2 YFSETQ. The ends were cut back, 1 base at V and 4 bases at J, with 8 bases in the middle. This CDR3 has 14 amino acids. In nucleotides, the CDR3 is TGCGCCAGCAGCTTGTGGCAGGGCACCGGGGAGCTGTTTTTT. Translating gives CASSLWQGTGELFF. Supplemented by reference TRBV5-1 and TRBJ2-2, the full variable domain reads KAGVTQTPRYLIKTRGQQVTLSCSPISGHRSVSWYQQTPGQGLQFLFEYFSETQRNKGNFPGRFSGRQFSNSRSEMNVSTLELGDSALYLCASSLWQGTGELFFGEGSRLTVL.

This chain connects TRBV15 to TRBJ1-2, with a tentative D call TRBD1 (5 bases). V lost 0 bases and J lost 3, with 11 bases in between. The CDR3 runs to 15 residues. CDR1 LNHNV and CDR2 YYDKDF come from the germline V gene (reference sequence). The CDR3 region has the DNA TGTGCCACCAGCAGAGACTTGGGGCAACACTATGGCTACACCTTC. It codes for CATSRDLGQHYGYTF.

The V call is TRBV6-1, the J call TRBJ2-3; D unclear. V was clipped by 3 bases and J by 5 bases, with 18 bases between them. CDR1 and CDR2 (germline): MNHNS, SASEGT. This CDR3 spans 16 amino acids. CDR3 in amino acids: CASSEVTDTAGDTQYF. CDR3 nucleotides: TGTGCCAGCAGTGAGGTTACAGACACGGCCGGAGATACGCAGTATTTT.

This clone was recorded once. The V gene is TRBV27, the J gene TRBJ2-7; the D gene could be TRBD1 or TRBD2 (5 bases each). CDR3 length equals 17 residues. Germline CDR1 is MNHEY and CDR2 is SMNVEV (reference sequence). V shed 11 bases and J shed 2 bases, with 28 bases lying between them. CDR3 residues: CAANRRDPHFFPYEQYF. Written as DNA, the CDR3 is TGTGCCGCCAACCGCCGGGACCCGCACTTCTTTCCCTACGAGCAGTACTTC.

The CDR3 here is CASSLVNGEKLFF. The CDR3, as DNA: TGTGCCAGCAGCTTAGTCAACGGGGAAAAACTGTTTTTT. The chain recombines TRBV7-9 with TRBJ1-4; D is ambiguous. Trimming took 1 base from V and 8 from J, leaving 8 bases between them. The CDR3 has 13 residues. The germline V gene has CDR1 SEHNR and CDR2 FQNEAQ (reference sequence). Together with reference TRBV7-9 and TRBJ1-4, the CDR3 gives the full variable domain: DTGVSQNPRHKITKRGQNVTFRCDPISEHNRLYWYRQTLGQGPEFLTYFQNEAQLEKSRLLSDRFSAERPKGSFSTLEIQRTEQGDSAMYLCASSLVNGEKLFFGSGTQLSVL.

The chain uses TRBV5-6 and TRBJ2-3; 7 nucleotides line up with TRBD1. Germline assignment: CDR1 SGHDT and CDR2 YYEEEE. V lost 0 bases, J lost 14 bases, and 6 bases stayed unmatched. This CDR3 is 12 amino acids long. The CDR3 loop reads CASSLERGQRYF. In DNA, the CDR3 is TGTGCCAGCAGCTTGGAAAGGGGACAGCGGTATTTT.

This clone was observed once. CDR3 nucleotide sequence: TGTGCCAGTACGAGGGAATCTGAAGCTTTCTTT. Translation: CASTRESEAFF. The chain links TRBV19 to TRBJ1-1; no clear D. The V end lost 7 bases, the J end lost 6 bases, and 9 bases lay between the germline ends. The CDR3 spans 11 residues. CDR1 is LNHDA, CDR2 SQIVND, per germline (reference sequence).

Here the CDR3 DNA reads TGCGCCAGCAGCCAAGTAGTGTCGGGGGTAGAGACCCAGTACTTC. Its protein is CASSQVVSGVETQYF. This chain joins TRBV4-1 and TRBJ2-5; D perhaps matches TRBD2 (6 bases). V was cut by 1 base and J by 4 bases, with 13 bases left in between. Germline CDR1 reads MGHRA; CDR2 reads YSYEKL. This CDR3 is built from 15 residues.

This clone came up once. The chain employs TRBV4-1 and TRBJ2-7; 8 bases agree with TRBD1. This CDR3 comprises 15 residues. Germline V lookup: CDR1 MGHRA, CDR2 YSYEKL. Trimming removed 3 bases from V and 6 bases from J; junction bases left unmatched: 10. The CDR3 bases are TGCGCCAGCAGCCAGGAATTTTCGACAGGGGCCGAGCAGTACTTC. Protein product: CASSQEFSTGAEQYF.

The rearrangement links TRBV6-4 to TRBJ2-6; D not resolved. This CDR3 comprises 15 residues. Germline V gives CDR1 MRHNA, CDR2 SNTAGT. V lost 4 bases and J lost 0, with 7 bases in between. The CDR3 loop reads CASSVEYSGANVLTF. The CDR3 DNA sequence: TGTGCCAGCAGTGTAGAGTACTCTGGGGCCAACGTCCTGACTTTC.

The rearrangement uses TRBV7-8 and TRBJ1-6; D not resolved. The length of the CDR3 is 15 residues. With 1 base removed from V and 7 bases from J, the gap between germline ends came to 11 bases. Per germline, CDR1 SGHVS and CDR2 FQNEAQ. The CDR3 protein is CASSLGAGTNSPLHF. The CDR3 DNA follows: TGTGCCAGCAGCTTAGGGGCAGGTACCAATTCACCCCTCCACTTT.

The chain joins TRBV2 to TRBJ2-7; 7 bases match TRBD1. V dropped 6 bases and J dropped 3; count of bases not matched to a gene: 2. There are 12 residues in the CDR3. Germline lookup yields CDR1 SNHLY and CDR2 FYNNEI. CDR3 sequence: CASRQGVYEQYF. The CDR3, as DNA: TGTGCCAGCAGGCAGGGGGTCTACGAGCAGTACTTC.

This clone was seen a handful of times. The J gene is TRBJ1-2, the V gene TRBV5-1, with D uncertain. There are 14 residues in the CDR3. Germline CDR1 is SGHRS and CDR2 is YFSETQ. Deletions cut 0 bases from V and 4 bases from J, with 10 bases between. The CDR3 is CASSLGSGAYGYTF. CDR3 coding DNA: TGCGCCAGCAGCTTGGGATCGGGTGCCTATGGCTACACCTTC.

The V and J genes are TRBV5-8 and TRBJ2-1; the match to TRBD2 covers 15 bases. Germline loops: CDR1 SGHTS, CDR2 YDEGEE. The CDR3 covers 15 residues. V shed 4 bases, J shed 10 bases, and the junction held 6 bases outside the gene matches. For the CDR3, the DNA is TGTGCCAGCAGCCAAGGACTAGCGGGGGGGCAGGAGCAGTTCTTC. Amino acid sequence: CASSQGLAGGQEQFF.

V and J are TRBV25-1 and TRBJ2-6; D ambiguous. The CDR3 loop spans 14 amino acids. The germline V gene has CDR1 MGHDK and CDR2 SYGVNS. V lost 3 bases to trimming and J lost 0 bases, with 3 bases between them. CDR3 nucleotides: TGTGCCAGCAGTGACAGCTCTGGGGCCAACGTCCTGACTTTC. The encoded protein is CASSDSSGANVLTF.

The DNA of the CDR3 is TGCGCCAGCAGCCAGGCGCGCCATAGGGCGCAGTATTTT. This encodes CASSQARHRAQYF. This chain uses TRBV4-3 with TRBJ2-3; no reliable D call. In germline, CDR1 is LGHNA, CDR2 YSLEER. The CDR3 sequence is 13 residues long. Trimming took 3 bases from V and 10 from J, leaving 14 bases between them.

V is TRBV5-1 and J is TRBJ2-5; D remains ambiguous. CDR1 and CDR2 from the germline V gene are SGHRS and YFSETQ. The CDR3 is 14 amino acids. Between the trimmed V and J ends, which lost 0 bases and 1 base, there was a span of 7 bases. The CDR3 DNA reads as TGCGCCAGCAGCTTGGAGGGAATCCAAGAGACCCAGTACTTC. Translated, it gives CASSLEGIQETQYF.

This CDR3 reads CASSPGTGFTDTQYF. CDR3 bases: TGTGCCAGCAGCCCTGGGACTGGATTCACAGATACGCAGTATTTT. This sequence joins TRBV7-9 and TRBJ2-3; a possible D gene is TRBD2 (6 bases). The CDR3 is 15 residues long. Germline V gene data show CDR1 as SEHNR and CDR2 as FQNEAQ (reference sequence). The ends were cut back, 5 bases at V and 2 bases at J, with 14 bases in the middle.

The chain joins TRBV11-3 to TRBJ2-1, with D unclear. The germline CDR1 and CDR2 sequences are SGHNT and YENEEA. Trimming shortened V by 0 bases and J by 8 bases, and 11 bases separated the two germline ends. The CDR3 is 14 residues long. CDR3: CASSLDAGWDEQFF. As DNA, the CDR3 is TGTGCCAGCAGCTTAGATGCCGGGTGGGATGAGCAGTTCTTC.

V gene TRBV7-9 combines with J gene TRBJ2-7; D may be TRBD2 (6 bases). V was trimmed by 0 bases and J by 9 bases, leaving 18 bases between them. This CDR3 has 15 amino acids. From germline, CDR1 is SEHNR and CDR2 FQNEAQ (reference sequence). This chain's CDR3 is CASSLAIGTSPRQYF. The CDR3 DNA is TGTGCCAGCAGCTTAGCGATAGGGACTTCTCCACGGCAGTACTTC.

The chain carries TRBV4-1 and TRBJ1-4; D is unclear. The CDR3 length is 18 residues. Germline-derived CDR1 and CDR2 are MGHRA and YSYEKL. The ends were cut back, 5 bases at V and 0 bases at J, with 19 bases in the middle. In DNA, the CDR3 is TGCGCCAGCAGCAACACCTTACCTAGGCCTTCAACTAATGAAAAACTGTTTTTT. It encodes CASSNTLPRPSTNEKLFF.

The rearrangement uses TRBV6-5 and TRBJ1-3, with TRBD1 identical over 7 bases. Germline V gene sequence: CDR1 MNHEY, CDR2 SVGAGI. V lost 8 bases to trimming and J lost 0 bases; unmatched junction nucleotides: 7. The CDR3 has 15 residues. The CDR3 protein is CASSPGGTSGNTIYF. The DNA for the CDR3 is TGTGCCAGCTCTCCAGGGGGGACCTCTGGAAACACCATATATTTT.

This CDR3 reads CASSLDRARSPLHF. CDR3 nucleotide sequence: TGTGCCAGCAGTTTAGACAGGGCCCGATCGCCCCTCCACTTT. This rearrangement joins TRBV2 to TRBJ1-6; 7 nucleotides agree with TRBD1. V gave up 5 bases and J gave up 13 bases; unmatched junction bases: 11. CDR1 is SNHLY and CDR2 is FYNNEI in the germline V gene. This CDR3 spans 14 amino acids.

This sequence joins TRBV7-2 and TRBJ2-1; D is undetermined. V was pared by 5 bases and J by 8 bases, with 19 bases between. The CDR3 is made up of 15 amino acids. CDR1 is SGHTA, CDR2 FQGNSA, per germline. DNA of the CDR3: TGTGCCAGCAGCCCGAGTACGGGCCCAGATTATGAGCAGTTCTTC. Protein: CASSPSTGPDYEQFF.

The J gene is TRBJ2-7, the V gene TRBV5-1; perhaps TRBD2 as D (6 bases). Trimming left V 4 bases short and J 2 bases short, with 13 bases between. This CDR3 spans 14 amino acids. The germline V gene has CDR1 SGHRS and CDR2 YFSETQ. This chain's CDR3 is CASSAGPSTYEQYF. The CDR3 coding sequence is TGCGCCAGCAGCGCGGGACCGAGTACCTACGAGCAGTACTTC.

The rearrangement joins TRBV6-1 to TRBJ2-7, with D perhaps TRBD1 (6 bases). V was trimmed by 6 bases and J by 3 bases, leaving 12 bases between them. Germline-derived CDR1 and CDR2 are MNHNS and SASEGT. The CDR3 loop spans 13 amino acids. DNA of the CDR3: TGTGCCAGCAGCCCGGGACAAATCTACGAGCAGTACTTC. Translating it yields CASSPGQIYEQYF.

The J gene is TRBJ1-4, the V gene TRBV11-2, with D possibly TRBD1 on 5 matching bases. This CDR3 has 17 amino acids. CDR1 and CDR2 (germline): SGHAT, FQNNGV. Trimming took off 5 bases at V and 3 bases at J, with 19 bases between the two ends. CDR3 sequence: CASSPVRGQGPNEKLFF. The CDR3 bases are TGTGCCAGCAGCCCAGTACGTGGGCAGGGTCCTAATGAAAAACTGTTTTTT.

The rearrangement links TRBV27 to TRBJ1-6; tentatively, D is TRBD1 (5 bases). V lost 0 bases, J lost 9 bases, and 18 bases lay in between. This CDR3 contains 17 residues. Germline loops: CDR1 MNHEY, CDR2 SMNVEV (reference sequence). In DNA form, the CDR3 reads TGTGCCAGCAGTTTATCGTCGTGGGGGGTAGGGCGTTCACCCCTCCACTTT. Its protein product is CASSLSSWGVGRSPLHF.

The J gene is TRBJ1-4, the V gene TRBV18, with TRBD1 matching 8 bases. The CDR3 extends over 18 amino acids. In germline, CDR1 is KGHSH, CDR2 LQKENI. V shed 3 bases, J shed 4 bases, and the junction held 13 bases outside the gene matches. The CDR3 spells CASSPTTDRAGDNEKLFF. Written as DNA, the CDR3 is TGTGCCAGCTCACCGACGACGGACAGGGCGGGAGATAATGAAAAACTGTTTTTT.

V usage is TRBV5-5 and J usage is TRBJ1-5; D is unclear. From germline, CDR1 is SGHKS and CDR2 YYEKEE (reference sequence). The CDR3 has 14 amino acids. Trimming left V 4 bases short and J 0 bases short, with 8 bases between. The CDR3 DNA sequence: TGTGCCAGCAGCCGTATTAATAGCAATCAGCCCCAGCATTTT. This encodes CASSRINSNQPQHF. Based on the CDR3 plus reference TRBV5-5 and TRBJ1-5, the full variable domain is DAGVTQSPTHLIKTRGQQVTLRCSPISGHKSVSWYQQVLGQGPQFIFQYYEKEERGRGNFPDRFSARQFPNYSSELNVNALLLGDSALYLCASSRINSNQPQHFGDGTRLSIL.